This TCR beta chain was profiled in a study of blood T cell repertoires in COVID-19. The wider study: Some COVID-19 samples were acute and others convalescent; all came from the United States, Italy and Spain. Sample material is recorded as cDNA or gDNA derived from T cells, B-cell-depleted T cells, or PBMCs.

Original handling: Amplification with reference gene primers provided the estimates of nucleated cell counts. Assay: immunoSEQ multiplex PCR; the TCRdb copy retains only in-frame clones and omits some. V and J calls plus clone size are reproduced from that table; the DNA served to infer D and trimming. Among around 270,000 clones listed, 84% were seen once. This CDR3 region has 16 residues. Between the trimmed V and J ends, which lost 4 bases and 0 bases, there was a span of 13 bases. Germline loops: CDR1 MNHNS, CDR2 SASEGT. This TCR was sampled from a woman aged 40 to 55 who had recovered from COVID-19. Sequenced material: peripheral blood. The chain couples TRBV6-1 to TRBJ2-1; possible D gene TRBD1, 5 bases. The CDR3 DNA is TGTGCCAGCAGTGCCTTAGGGGATAGCTCCTACAATGAGCAGTTCTTC. Translating it yields CASSALGDSSYNEQFF.